This TCR beta chain was identified during a study of early T cells in non-severe SARS-CoV-2 infection. In its sample, this clonotype was seen a few times. TCRdb re-called the 5' RACE reads with MiXCR, one entry per CDR3 protein. Here the sample spans around 50,000 distinct CDR3 sequences, roughly 12% being singletons. The CDR3 totals 17 residues. The germline V and J ends were trimmed by 5 bases and 0 bases, with 17 bases remaining between them. Germline CDR1 and CDR2: LNHDA and SQIVND (reference sequence). Input material: whole blood. The sequence was obtained from an adult who was a healthcare worker with PCR-confirmed SARS-CoV-2 infection or an uninfected control (not recorded which). The chain carries TRBV19 and TRBJ2-1; D remains unclear. The CDR3 loop reads CASSPSPLGDSYNEQFF. In DNA form, the CDR3 reads TGTGCCAGTAGTCCCTCCCCTCTTGGGGACTCCTACAATGAGCAGTTCTTC.